This T cell receptor beta chain was obtained from a study of control samples from healthy donors and cancer patients. V trimming: 1 base; J trimming: 8 bases; junction bases outside the gene matches: 3. The germline CDR1 and CDR2 sequences are SGHVS and FQNEAQ. This CDR3 spans 13 amino acids. Profiled with immunoSEQ multiplex PCR; TCRdb holds only in-frame clones, not every one. Of tens of thousands of clones listed, over 85% are singletons. V and J are TRBV7-8 and TRBJ1-2; 8 positions match TRBD1. The TCR sequence derives from a woman in her 40s with lung cancer. Sequenced sample: PBMCs. CDR3 loop: CASSLDRGNGYTF. For the CDR3, the DNA is TGTGCCAGCAGCTTAGACAGGGGGAACGGCTACACCTTC.